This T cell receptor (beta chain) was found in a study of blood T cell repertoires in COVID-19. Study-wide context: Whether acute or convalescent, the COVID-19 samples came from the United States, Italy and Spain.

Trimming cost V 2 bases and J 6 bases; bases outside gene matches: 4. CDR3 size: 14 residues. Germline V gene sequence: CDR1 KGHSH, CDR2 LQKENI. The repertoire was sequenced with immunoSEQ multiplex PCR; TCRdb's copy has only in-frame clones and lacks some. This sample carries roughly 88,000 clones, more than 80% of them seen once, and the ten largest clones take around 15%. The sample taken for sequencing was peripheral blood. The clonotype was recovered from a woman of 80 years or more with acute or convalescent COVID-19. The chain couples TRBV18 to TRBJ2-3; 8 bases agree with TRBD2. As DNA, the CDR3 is TGTGCCAGCTCACCAACGGGGGGGATGGATACGCAGTATTTT. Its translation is CASSPTGGMDTQYF.